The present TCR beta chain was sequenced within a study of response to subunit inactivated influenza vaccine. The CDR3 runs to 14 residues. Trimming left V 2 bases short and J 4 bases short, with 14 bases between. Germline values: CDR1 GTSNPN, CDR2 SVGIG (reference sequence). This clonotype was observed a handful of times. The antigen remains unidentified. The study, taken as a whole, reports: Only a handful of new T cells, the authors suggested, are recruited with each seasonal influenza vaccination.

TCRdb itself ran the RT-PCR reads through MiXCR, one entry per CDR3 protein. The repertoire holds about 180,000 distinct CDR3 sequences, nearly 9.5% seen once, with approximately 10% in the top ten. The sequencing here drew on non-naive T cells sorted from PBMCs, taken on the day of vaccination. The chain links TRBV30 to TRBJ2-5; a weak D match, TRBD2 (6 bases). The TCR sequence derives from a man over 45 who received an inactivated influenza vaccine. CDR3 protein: CAWSPGGPLETQYF. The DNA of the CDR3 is TGTGCCTGGAGTCCCGGAGGGCCGCTAGAGACCCAGTACTTC.